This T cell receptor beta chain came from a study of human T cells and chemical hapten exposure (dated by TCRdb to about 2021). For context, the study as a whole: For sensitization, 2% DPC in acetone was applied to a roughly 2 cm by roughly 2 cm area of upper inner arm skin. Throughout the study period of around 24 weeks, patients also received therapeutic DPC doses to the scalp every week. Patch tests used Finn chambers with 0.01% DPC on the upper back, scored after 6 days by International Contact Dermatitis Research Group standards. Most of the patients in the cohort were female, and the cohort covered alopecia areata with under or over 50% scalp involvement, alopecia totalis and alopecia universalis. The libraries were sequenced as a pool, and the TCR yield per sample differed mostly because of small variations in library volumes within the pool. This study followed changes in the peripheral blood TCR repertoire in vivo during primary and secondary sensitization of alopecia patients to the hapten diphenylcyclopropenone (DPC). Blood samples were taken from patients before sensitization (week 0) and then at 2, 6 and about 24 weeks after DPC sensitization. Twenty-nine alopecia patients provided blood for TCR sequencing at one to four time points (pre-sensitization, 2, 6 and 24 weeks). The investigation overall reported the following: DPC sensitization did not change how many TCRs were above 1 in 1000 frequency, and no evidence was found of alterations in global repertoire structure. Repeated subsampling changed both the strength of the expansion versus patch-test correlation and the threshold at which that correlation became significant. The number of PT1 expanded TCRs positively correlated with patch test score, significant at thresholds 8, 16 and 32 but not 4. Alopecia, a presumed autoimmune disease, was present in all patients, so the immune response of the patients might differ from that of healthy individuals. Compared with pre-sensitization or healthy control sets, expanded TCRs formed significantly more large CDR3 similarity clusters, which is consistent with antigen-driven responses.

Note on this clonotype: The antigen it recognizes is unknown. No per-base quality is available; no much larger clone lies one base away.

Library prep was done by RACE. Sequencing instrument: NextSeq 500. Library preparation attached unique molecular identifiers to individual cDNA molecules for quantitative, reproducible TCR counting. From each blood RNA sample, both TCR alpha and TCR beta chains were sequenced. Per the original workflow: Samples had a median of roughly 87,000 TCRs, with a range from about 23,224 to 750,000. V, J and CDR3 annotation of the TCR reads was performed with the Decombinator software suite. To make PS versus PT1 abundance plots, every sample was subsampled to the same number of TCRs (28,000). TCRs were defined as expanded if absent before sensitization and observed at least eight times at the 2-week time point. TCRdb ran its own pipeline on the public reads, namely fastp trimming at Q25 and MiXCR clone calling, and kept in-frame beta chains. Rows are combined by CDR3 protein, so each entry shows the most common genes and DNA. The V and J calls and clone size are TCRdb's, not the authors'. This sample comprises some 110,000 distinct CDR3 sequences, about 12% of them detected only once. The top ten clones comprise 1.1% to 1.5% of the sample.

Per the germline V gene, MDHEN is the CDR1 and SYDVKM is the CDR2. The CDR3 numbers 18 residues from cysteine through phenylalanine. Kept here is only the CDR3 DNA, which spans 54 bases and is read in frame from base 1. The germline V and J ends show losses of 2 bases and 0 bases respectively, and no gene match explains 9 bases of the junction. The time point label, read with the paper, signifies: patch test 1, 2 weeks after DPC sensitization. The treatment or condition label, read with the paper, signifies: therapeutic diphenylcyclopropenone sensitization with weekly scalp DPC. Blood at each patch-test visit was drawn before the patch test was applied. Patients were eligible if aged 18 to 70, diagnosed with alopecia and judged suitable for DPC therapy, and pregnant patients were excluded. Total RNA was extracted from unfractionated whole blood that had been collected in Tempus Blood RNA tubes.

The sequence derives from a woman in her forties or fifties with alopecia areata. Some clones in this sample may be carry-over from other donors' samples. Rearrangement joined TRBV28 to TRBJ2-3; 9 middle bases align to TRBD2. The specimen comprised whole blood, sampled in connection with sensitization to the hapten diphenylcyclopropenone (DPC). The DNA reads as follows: TGTGCCAGCAGTTTACCATCCCGACTAGCGGCCAGCACAGATACGCAGTATTTT. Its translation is CASSLPSRLAASTDTQYF.